This passage covers 20 T cell receptor beta chains from one sample sequenced in a study of blood T cell repertoires in COVID-19. TCRdb's table, derived via immunoSEQ multiplex PCR, lists solely in-frame clones and lacks some. The repertoire holds about 120,000 clones, with around 81% as singletons. Input material: peripheral blood. The receptors come from a man in his 70s with acute or convalescent COVID-19.

The V call is TRBV7-3, the J call TRBJ1-1, with a tentative D call TRBD1 (6 bases). The germline gives CDR1 SGHTA, CDR2 FQGTGA. The CDR3 covers 13 residues. Trimming removed 3 bases from V and 6 bases from J, with 11 bases in between. The CDR3: CASSFTGLPEAFF. CDR3 nucleotides: TGTGCCAGCAGCTTTACAGGGTTACCTGAAGCTTTCTTT.

The V gene is TRBV7-2, the J gene TRBJ2-5; TRBD2 matches at 9 bases. V lost 5 bases, J lost 1 base, and 5 bases stayed unmatched. The germline V gene encodes CDR1 SGHTA and CDR2 FQGNSA. The CDR3 totals 15 residues. The CDR3 sequence: CASSGPRGGQETQYF. CDR3 nucleotides: TGTGCCAGCAGCGGGCCGCGGGGGGGCCAAGAGACCCAGTACTTC. Variable domain in full (rest from reference TRBV7-2 and TRBJ2-5): GAGVSQSPSNKVTEKGKDVELRCDPISGHTALYWYRQSLGQGLEFLIYFQGNSAPDKSGLPSDRFSAERTGGSVSTLTIQRTQQEDSAVYLCASSGPRGGQETQYFGPGTRLLVL.

The CDR3 sequence is CASSGGPTWPFF. The CDR3 coding sequence is TGTGCCAGCAGTGGGGGGCCAACTTGGCCGTTCTTC. V is TRBV2 and J is TRBJ2-1, with TRBD1 as a possible D gene (6 bases). V was shortened by 4 bases and J by 15 bases, with 16 bases between the two germline ends. Germline V lookup: CDR1 SNHLY, CDR2 FYNNEI. The CDR3 totals 12 residues.

This clone occurred a few times. This chain joins TRBV9 and TRBJ1-4; weak D call: TRBD1 (5 bases). Germline CDR1 SGDLS, CDR2 YYNGEE. Trimming took 2 bases from V and 7 from J, leaving 18 bases between them. The CDR3 length is 16 residues. Here the CDR3 DNA reads TGTGCCAGCAGCGTGTCTCGGGCAGGGAAGGGTGAAAAACTGTTTTTT. Translating it yields CASSVSRAGKGEKLFF.

The chain joins TRBV29-1 to TRBJ1-2; D not certain. V lost 7 bases and J 7 bases, leaving 13 bases between the germline ends. CDR3 length: 11 residues. Looked up from germline, CDR1 is SQVTM and CDR2 is ANQGSEA. CDR3 bases: TGCAGCGGGTCTCGGGGTGGTGGCTACACCTTC. It codes for CSGSRGGGYTF.

V gene TRBV7-9 combines with J gene TRBJ1-1; D unclear. Germline V gene sequence: CDR1 SEHNR, CDR2 FQNEAQ (reference sequence). The length of the CDR3 is 15 residues. With 1 base removed from V and 2 bases from J, the gap between germline ends came to 11 bases. CDR3 region: CASSLGRGFNTEAFF. The CDR3 DNA is TGTGCCAGCAGCTTAGGTCGGGGATTCAACACTGAAGCTTTCTTT.

This clone was detected only once. The gene calls are TRBV4-1 and TRBJ1-2; D gene uncertain. Trimming took off 4 bases at V and 4 bases at J, with 25 bases between the two ends. From germline, CDR1 is MGHRA and CDR2 YSYEKL. This CDR3 has 18 residues. CDR3 coding DNA: TGCGCCAGCAGCCTCAACCCCCCCAAGCACCCCACTGCCTATGGCTACACCTTC. This sequence encodes CASSLNPPKHPTAYGYTF.

The V call is TRBV7-2, the J call TRBJ2-4; 8 nucleotides align to TRBD2. The V gene end was trimmed by 4 bases and the J gene end by 7 bases; junction bases not matched to a gene: 6. CDR1 is SGHTA and CDR2 is FQGNSA in the germline V gene. The CDR3 runs 14 residues. The CDR3 region is CASSSGGGPNIQYF. CDR3 nucleotides: TGTGCCAGCAGCTCGGGGGGGGGCCCGAACATTCAGTACTTC.

V usage is TRBV5-6 and J usage is TRBJ1-1, with D hard to call. The V end lost 0 bases, the J end lost 7 bases, and 7 bases lay between the germline ends. The germline V gene has CDR1 SGHDT and CDR2 YYEEEE. The CDR3 has 12 residues. This CDR3 reads CASSLVSFEAFF. The CDR3 DNA sequence: TGTGCCAGCAGCTTGGTCAGTTTTGAAGCTTTCTTT.

This clone has a single count. V gene TRBV6-2 or TRBV6-3 combines with J gene TRBJ2-3, with D perhaps TRBD2 (7 bases). This CDR3 is built from 15 residues. Germline V lookup: CDR1 MNHEY, CDR2 SVGEGT. Trimming removed 4 bases from V and 4 bases from J, with 15 bases in between. In DNA form, the CDR3 reads TGTGCCAGCAGTTTGAGAGGGGGGGCTTCAGATACGCAGTATTTT. It specifies CASSLRGGASDTQYF.

The chain has TRBV4-3 and TRBJ2-7; 7 bases map to TRBD2. This CDR3 region has 16 residues. V was pared by 0 bases and J by 3 bases, with 8 bases of the junction left unmatched. Looked up from germline, CDR1 is LGHNA and CDR2 is YSLEER. The CDR3 protein is CASSQDSAQRGYEQYF. CDR3 in DNA: TGCGCCAGCAGCCAAGATAGCGCGCAGCGGGGCTACGAGCAGTACTTC.

This rearrangement joins TRBV6-2 or TRBV6-3 to TRBJ2-1; possibly TRBD2 for D (5 bases). The CDR3 sequence is 15 residues long. CDR1 is MNHEY and CDR2 is SVGEGT in the germline V gene. V was cut by 2 bases and J by 0 bases, with 8 bases left in between. CDR3 sequence: CASSYPGSSYNEQFF. CDR3 DNA sequence: TGTGCCAGCAGTTACCCGGGGAGCTCCTACAATGAGCAGTTCTTC.

This chain connects TRBV6-1 to TRBJ1-2, with D unclear. In germline, CDR1 is MNHNS, CDR2 SASEGT. V lost 0 bases to trimming and J lost 3 bases, with 11 bases between them. CDR3 size: 15 residues. CDR3 amino acids: CASSEASGVYYGYTF. In nucleotides, the CDR3 is TGTGCCAGCAGTGAAGCGTCCGGGGTCTACTATGGCTACACCTTC.

This clone has more than one count but fewer than ten. The chain employs TRBV7-2 and TRBJ2-1, with 8 nucleotides matching TRBD1. Germline V gene sequence: CDR1 SGHTA, CDR2 FQGNSA. The V and J ends lost 6 bases and 3 bases, in that order; junction bases with no gene match: 4. CDR3 length equals 14 residues. The CDR3 nucleotides read TGTGCCAGCAGGGGAGGACAGGGCTACAATGAGCAGTTCTTC. Translated: CASRGGQGYNEQFF. The full variable domain, its missing parts supplied by reference TRBV7-2 and TRBJ2-1, is GAGVSQSPSNKVTEKGKDVELRCDPISGHTALYWYRQSLGQGLEFLIYFQGNSAPDKSGLPSDRFSAERTGGSVSTLTIQRTQQEDSAVYLCASRGGQGYNEQFFGPGTRLTVL.

The chain has TRBV4-1 and TRBJ2-7, with TRBD2 matching 14 bases. Germline-derived CDR1 and CDR2 are MGHRA and YSYEKL. This CDR3 has 18 residues. V was pared by 5 bases and J by 0 bases, with 9 bases of the junction left unmatched. The CDR3: CASSLKPGLAGDSYEQYF. The CDR3, as DNA: TGCGCCAGCAGCTTGAAACCGGGACTAGCGGGGGACTCCTACGAGCAGTACTTC.

In its sample, this clone was seen once. V usage is TRBV25-1 and J usage is TRBJ2-1, with TRBD2 matching 8 bases. The CDR3 is 14 residues long. V gave up 10 bases and J gave up 7 bases; unmatched junction bases: 12. The germline gives CDR1 MGHDK, CDR2 SYGVNS. DNA for the CDR3: TGTGCCACCGAATTCGGGGGGGCGAGAAATGAGCAGTTCTTC. Protein: CATEFGGARNEQFF.

The chain recombines TRBV19 with TRBJ1-2; unclear D gene. The V gene's germline CDR1 is LNHDA and CDR2 SQIVND (reference sequence). Trimming took 7 bases from V and 0 from J, leaving 12 bases between them. The CDR3 is made up of 14 amino acids. The CDR3 reads CASISPPPNYGYTF. The DNA for the CDR3 is TGTGCCAGTATCAGTCCCCCGCCTAACTATGGCTACACCTTC.

This chain joins TRBV4-1 and TRBJ1-2, with TRBD1 identical over 7 bases. The germline CDR1 and CDR2 sequences are MGHRA and YSYEKL. The V and J ends lost 4 bases and 0 bases, in that order; junction bases with no gene match: 5. CDR3 size: 15 residues. The CDR3 DNA reads TGCGCCAGCAGCCCCGGGACAGCGGCTAACTATGGCTACACCTTC. It encodes CASSPGTAANYGYTF.

The gene calls are TRBV5-1 and TRBJ2-5, with TRBD2 as a possible D gene (6 bases). The CDR3 runs 14 residues. CDR1 and CDR2 (germline): SGHRS, YFSETQ. V was cut by 4 bases and J by 2 bases, with 12 bases left in between. DNA of the CDR3: TGCGCCAGCAGCCGGGGGACGGAACAAGAGACCCAGTACTTC. Protein product: CASSRGTEQETQYF.

The chain uses TRBV7-9 and TRBJ1-1; 8 positions agree with TRBD1. The CDR3 has 14 amino acids. The junction had 9 bases not matched to a gene; V was cut back by 1 base and J by 11 bases. Per germline, CDR1 SEHNR and CDR2 FQNEAQ (reference sequence). DNA of the CDR3: TGTGCCAGCAGCTTAGAATGGGACAGGTCGGTTGCTTTCTTT. Translated, it gives CASSLEWDRSVAFF.